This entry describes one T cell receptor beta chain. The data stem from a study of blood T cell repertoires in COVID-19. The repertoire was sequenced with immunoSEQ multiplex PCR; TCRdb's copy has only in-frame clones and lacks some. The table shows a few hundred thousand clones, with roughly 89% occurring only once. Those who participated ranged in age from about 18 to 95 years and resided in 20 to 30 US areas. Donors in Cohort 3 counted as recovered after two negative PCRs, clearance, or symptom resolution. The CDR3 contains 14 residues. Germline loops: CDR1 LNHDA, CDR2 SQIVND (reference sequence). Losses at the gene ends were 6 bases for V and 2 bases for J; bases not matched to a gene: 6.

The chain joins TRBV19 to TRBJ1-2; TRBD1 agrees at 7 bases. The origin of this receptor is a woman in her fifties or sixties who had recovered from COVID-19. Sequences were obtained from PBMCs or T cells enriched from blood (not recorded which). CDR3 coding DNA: TGTGCCAGTAGGAGAAGGGGGCAGAACTATGGCTACACCTTC. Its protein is CASRRRGQNYGYTF.